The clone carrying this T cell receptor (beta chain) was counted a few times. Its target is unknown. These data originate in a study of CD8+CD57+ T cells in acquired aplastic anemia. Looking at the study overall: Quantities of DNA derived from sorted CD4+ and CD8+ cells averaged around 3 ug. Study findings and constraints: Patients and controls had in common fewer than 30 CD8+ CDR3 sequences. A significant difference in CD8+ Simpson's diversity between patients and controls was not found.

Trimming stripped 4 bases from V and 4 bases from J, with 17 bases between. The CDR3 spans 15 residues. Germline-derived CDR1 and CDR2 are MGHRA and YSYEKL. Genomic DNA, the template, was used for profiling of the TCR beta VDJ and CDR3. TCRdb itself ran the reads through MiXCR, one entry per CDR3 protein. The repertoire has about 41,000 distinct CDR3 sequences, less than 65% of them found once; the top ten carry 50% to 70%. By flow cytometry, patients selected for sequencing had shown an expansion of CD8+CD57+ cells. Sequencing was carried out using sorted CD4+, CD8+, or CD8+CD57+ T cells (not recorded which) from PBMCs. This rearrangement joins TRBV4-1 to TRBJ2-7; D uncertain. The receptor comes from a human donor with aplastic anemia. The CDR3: CASSPLPWLVYEQYF. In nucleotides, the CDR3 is TGCGCCAGCAGCCCCCTCCCGTGGCTGGTTTACGAGCAGTACTTC.